The clone carrying this TCR beta chain was observed a handful of times. Its antigen is as yet unknown. These data belong to a study of T cells after posttransplantation cyclophosphamide. Study-level findings and limits: After PTCy, TRB diversity resembled that of CNI/methotrexate controls. Tissue-infiltrating T cells from skin or gut overlapped little with blood T cells.

Control samples came 1 year after myeloablative marrow transplants with methotrexate plus calcineurin inhibitor. This CDR3 has 14 amino acids. The V end was cut by 2 bases, the J end by 5 bases, with 12 bases between. The germline V gene encodes CDR1 MNHEY and CDR2 SMNVEV (reference sequence). The assay was immunoSEQ multiplex PCR, and TCRdb's table has in-frame clones only and misses some. The table lists approximately 16,000 clones, 80% to 85% of them singletons. The sequence derives from a male patient aged 18 to 35 who received an allogeneic stem cell transplant from a related donor, was CMV-positive, and had no GVHD. Some T cells may be supplied by the graft donor. The specimen was PBMCs, collected 350 to 400 days after allogeneic stem cell transplant with calcineurin inhibitor and methotrexate. The rearrangement links TRBV27 to TRBJ1-1, with D possibly being TRBD1 (6 bases). CDR3 DNA: TGTGCCAGCAGTTTAGGGGGGGGCGAAACTGAAGCTTTCTTT. This codes for CASSLGGGETEAFF.